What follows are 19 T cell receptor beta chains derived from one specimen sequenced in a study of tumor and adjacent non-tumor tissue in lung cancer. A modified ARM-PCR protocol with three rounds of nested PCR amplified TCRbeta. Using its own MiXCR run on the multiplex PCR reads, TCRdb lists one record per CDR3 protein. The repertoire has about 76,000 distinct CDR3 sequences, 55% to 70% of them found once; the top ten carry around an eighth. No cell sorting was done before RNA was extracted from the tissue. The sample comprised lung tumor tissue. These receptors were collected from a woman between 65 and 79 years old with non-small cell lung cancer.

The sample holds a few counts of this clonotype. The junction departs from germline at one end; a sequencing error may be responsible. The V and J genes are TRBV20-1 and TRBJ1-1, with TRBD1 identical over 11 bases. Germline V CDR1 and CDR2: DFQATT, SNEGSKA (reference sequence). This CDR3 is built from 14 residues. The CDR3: CSARGTGGRTEASF. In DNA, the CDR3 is TGCAGTGCTAGAGGGACAGGGGGCAGGACTGAAGCTTCCTTT.

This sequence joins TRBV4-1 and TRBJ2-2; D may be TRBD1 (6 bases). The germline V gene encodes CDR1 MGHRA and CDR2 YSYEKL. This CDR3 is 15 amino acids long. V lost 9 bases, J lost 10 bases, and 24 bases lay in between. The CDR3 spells CASNQENREIEELFF. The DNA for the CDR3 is TGCGCCAGTAACCAAGAAAACAGGGAAATCGAGGAGCTGTTTTTT.

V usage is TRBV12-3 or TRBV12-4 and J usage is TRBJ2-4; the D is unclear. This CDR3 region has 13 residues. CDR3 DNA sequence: TGTGTCAGTAGTTTAAGGCAGCAAAACATTCAGTACTTC. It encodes CVSSLRQQNIQYF.

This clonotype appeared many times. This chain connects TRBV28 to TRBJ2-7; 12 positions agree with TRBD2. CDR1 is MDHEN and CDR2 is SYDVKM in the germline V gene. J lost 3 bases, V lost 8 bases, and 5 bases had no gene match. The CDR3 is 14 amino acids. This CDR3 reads CASYTSGRLYEQYF. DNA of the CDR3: TGTGCCAGCTACACTAGCGGGAGGCTCTACGAGCAGTACTTC.

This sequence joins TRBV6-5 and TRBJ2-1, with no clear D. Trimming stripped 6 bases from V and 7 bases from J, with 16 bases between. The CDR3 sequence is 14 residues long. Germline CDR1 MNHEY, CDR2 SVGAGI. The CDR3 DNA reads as TGTGCCAGCAGACGTTGCTACCTGGAGAATGAGCAGTTCTTC. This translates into CASRRCYLENEQFF.

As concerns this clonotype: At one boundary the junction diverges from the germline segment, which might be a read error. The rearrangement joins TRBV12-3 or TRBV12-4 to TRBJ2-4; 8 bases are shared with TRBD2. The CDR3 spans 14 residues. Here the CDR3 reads CACSLGLAKNVQYF. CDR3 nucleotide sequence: TGTGCCTGCAGTTTAGGACTAGCCAAAAACGTTCAGTACTTC.

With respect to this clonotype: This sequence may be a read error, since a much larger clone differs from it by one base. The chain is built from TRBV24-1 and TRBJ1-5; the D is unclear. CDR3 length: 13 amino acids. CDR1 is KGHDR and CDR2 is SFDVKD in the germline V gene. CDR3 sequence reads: CAISDIGDHPQHF. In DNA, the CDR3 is TGTGCCATCAGTGACATTGGGGATCATCCCCAGCATTTT.

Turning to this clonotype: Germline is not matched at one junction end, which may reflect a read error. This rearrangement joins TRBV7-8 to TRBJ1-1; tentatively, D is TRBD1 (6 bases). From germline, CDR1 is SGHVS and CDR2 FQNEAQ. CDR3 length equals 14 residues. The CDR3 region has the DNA TGTGCCAGCAGCCTTGGACAGCTGAACACTGAAGCTTTCTTC. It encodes CASSLGQLNTEAFF.

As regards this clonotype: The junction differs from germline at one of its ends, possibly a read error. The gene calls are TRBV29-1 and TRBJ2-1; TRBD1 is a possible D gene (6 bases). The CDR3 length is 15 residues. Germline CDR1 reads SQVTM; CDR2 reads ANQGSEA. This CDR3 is CTVAIEIGGYNEQFF. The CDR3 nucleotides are TGCACCGTTGCAATAGAGATAGGGGGTTACAATGAGCAGTTCTTC.

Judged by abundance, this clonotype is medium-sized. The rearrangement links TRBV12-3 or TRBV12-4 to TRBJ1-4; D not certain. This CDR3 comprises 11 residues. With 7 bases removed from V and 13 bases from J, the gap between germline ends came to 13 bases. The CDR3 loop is CASKLSKRLFF. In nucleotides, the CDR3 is TGTGCCAGCAAGCTCTCCAAGAGACTGTTTTTT.

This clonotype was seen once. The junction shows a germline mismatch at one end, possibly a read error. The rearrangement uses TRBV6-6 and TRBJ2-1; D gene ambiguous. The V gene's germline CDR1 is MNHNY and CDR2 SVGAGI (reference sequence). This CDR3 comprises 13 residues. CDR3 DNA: TGTGCCAACAGCACGGGCTACTACAATGAGCAATTCTTC. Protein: CANSTGYYNEQFF.

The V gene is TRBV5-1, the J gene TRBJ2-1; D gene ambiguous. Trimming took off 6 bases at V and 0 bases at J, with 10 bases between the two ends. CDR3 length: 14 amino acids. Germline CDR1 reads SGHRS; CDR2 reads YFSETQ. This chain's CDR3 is CASKATASYNEQFF. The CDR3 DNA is TGCGCCAGCAAGGCTACTGCCTCCTACAATGAGCAGTTCTTC.

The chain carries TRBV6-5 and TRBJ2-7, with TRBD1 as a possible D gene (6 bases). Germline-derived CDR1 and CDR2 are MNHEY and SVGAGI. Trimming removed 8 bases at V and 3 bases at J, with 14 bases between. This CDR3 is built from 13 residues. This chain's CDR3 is CASLGQNSYEQYF. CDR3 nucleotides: TGTGCCAGCCTAGGACAGAACAGCTACGAGCAGTACTTC.

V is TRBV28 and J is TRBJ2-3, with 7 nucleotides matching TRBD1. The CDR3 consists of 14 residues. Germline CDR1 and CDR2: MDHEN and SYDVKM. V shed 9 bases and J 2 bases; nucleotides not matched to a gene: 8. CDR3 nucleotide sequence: TGTGCCAGTACAGGGGCAGCTTACACAGATACGCAGTATTTT. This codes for CASTGAAYTDTQYF.

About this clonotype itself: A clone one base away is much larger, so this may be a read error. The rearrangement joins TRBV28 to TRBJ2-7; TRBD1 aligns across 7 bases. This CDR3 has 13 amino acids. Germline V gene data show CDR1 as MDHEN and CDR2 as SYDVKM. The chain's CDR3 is CASSSGQHYEQHF. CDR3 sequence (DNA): TGTGCCAGCAGTTCGGGACAGCACTACGAGCAGCACTTC.

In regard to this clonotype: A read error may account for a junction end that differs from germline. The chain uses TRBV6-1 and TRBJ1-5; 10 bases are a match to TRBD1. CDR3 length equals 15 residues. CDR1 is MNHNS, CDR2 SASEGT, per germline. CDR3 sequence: CACSPTGTGVQPQHF. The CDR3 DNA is TGTGCCTGCAGTCCCACCGGGACAGGGGTTCAGCCCCAGCATTTT.

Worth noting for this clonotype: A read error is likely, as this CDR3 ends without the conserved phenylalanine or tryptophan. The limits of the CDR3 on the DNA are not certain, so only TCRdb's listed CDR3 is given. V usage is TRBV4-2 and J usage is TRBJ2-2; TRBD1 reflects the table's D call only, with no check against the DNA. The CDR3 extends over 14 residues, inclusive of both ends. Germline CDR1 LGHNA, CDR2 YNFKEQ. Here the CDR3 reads CASGPDRSTGELFL.

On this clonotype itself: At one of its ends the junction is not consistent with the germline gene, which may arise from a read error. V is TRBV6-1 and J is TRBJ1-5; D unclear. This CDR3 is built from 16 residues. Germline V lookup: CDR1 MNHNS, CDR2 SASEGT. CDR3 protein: CAISELTSYTNQPQHF. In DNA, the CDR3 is TGTGCCATCAGTGAACTGACATCGTATACCAATCAGCCCCAGCATTTT.

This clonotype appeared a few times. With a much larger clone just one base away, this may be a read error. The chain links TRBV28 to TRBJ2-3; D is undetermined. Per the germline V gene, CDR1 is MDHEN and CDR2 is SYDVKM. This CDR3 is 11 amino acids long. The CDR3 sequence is CANSRRDTQYF. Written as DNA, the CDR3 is TGTGCCAACAGTCGCCGAGATACGCAGTATTTT.